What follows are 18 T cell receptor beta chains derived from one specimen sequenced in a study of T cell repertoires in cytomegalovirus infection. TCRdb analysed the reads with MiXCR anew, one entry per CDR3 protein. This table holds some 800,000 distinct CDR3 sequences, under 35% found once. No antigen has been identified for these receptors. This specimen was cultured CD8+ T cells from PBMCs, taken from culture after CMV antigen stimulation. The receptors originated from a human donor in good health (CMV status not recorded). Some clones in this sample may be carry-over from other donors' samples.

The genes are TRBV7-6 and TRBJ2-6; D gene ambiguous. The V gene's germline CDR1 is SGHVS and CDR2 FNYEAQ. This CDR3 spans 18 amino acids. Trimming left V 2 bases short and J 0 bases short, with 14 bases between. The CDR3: CASSLSQAYPSGANVLTF. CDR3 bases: TGTGCCAGCAGCTTATCCCAGGCCTACCCCTCTGGGGCCAACGTCCTGACTTTC.

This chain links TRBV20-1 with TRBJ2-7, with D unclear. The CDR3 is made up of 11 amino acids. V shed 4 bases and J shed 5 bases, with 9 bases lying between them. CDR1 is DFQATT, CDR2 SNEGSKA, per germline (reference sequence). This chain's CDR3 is CSATDIHEQYF. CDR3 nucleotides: TGCAGTGCTACCGACATCCACGAGCAGTACTTC.

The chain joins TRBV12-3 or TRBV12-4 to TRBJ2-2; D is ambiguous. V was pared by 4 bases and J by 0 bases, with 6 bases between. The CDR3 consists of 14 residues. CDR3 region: CASSWAANTGELFF. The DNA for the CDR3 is TGTGCCAGCAGTTGGGCTGCGAACACCGGGGAGCTGTTTTTT.

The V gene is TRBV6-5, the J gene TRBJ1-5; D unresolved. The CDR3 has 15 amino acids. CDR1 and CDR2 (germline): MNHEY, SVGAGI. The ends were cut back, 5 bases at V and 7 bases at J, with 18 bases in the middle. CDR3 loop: CASSPGLWGTQPQHF. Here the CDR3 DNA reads TGTGCCAGCAGTCCGGGTCTGTGGGGTACCCAGCCCCAGCATTTT.

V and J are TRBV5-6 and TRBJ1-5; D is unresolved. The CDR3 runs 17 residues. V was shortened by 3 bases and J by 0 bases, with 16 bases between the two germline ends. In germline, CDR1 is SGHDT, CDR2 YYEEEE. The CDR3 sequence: CASSSFPGTYSNQPQHF. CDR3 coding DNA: TGTGCCAGCAGCTCCTTCCCCGGAACTTATAGCAATCAGCCCCAGCATTTT. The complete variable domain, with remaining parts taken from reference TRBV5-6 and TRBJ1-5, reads DAGVTQSPTHLIKTRGQQVTLRCSPKSGHDTVSWYQQALGQGPQFIFQYYEEEERQRGNFPDRFSGHQFPNYSSELNVNALLLGDSALYLCASSSFPGTYSNQPQHFGDGTRLSIL.

Written as DNA, the CDR3 is TGTGCCAGCAGTTATCCGACAGGTGTGGCTGAAGCTTTCTTT. Protein: CASSYPTGVAEAFF. This rearrangement joins TRBV6-2 or TRBV6-3 to TRBJ1-1, with D possibly matching TRBD1 (6 bases). Germline V gene data show CDR1 as MNHEY and CDR2 as SVGEGT. Trimming took off 3 bases at V and 6 bases at J, with 14 bases between the two ends. This CDR3 has 14 amino acids.

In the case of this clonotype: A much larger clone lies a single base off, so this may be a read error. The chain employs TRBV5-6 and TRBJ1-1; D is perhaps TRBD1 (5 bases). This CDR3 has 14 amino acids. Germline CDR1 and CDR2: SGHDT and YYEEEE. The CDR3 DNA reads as TGTGCCAGCAGCTTGGGCGGGGGAACTGCTGAAGCTTCCTTT. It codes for CASSLGGGTAEASF. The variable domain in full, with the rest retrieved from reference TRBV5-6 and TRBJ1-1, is DAGVTQSPTHLIKTRGQQVTLRCSPKSGHDTVSWYQQALGQGPQFIFQYYEEEERQRGNFPDRFSGHQFPNYSSELNVNALLLGDSALYLCASSLGGGTAEASFGQGTRLTVV.

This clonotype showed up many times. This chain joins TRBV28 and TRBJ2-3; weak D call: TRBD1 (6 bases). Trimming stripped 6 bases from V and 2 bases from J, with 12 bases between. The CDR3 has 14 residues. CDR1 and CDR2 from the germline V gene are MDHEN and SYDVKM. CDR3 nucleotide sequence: TGTGCCAGCAGCTTGGACAGCTCCACAGATACGCAGTATTTT. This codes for CASSLDSSTDTQYF. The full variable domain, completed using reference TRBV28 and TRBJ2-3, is DVKVTQSSRYLVKRTGEKVFLECVQDMDHENMFWYRQDPGLGLRLIYFSYDVKMKEKGDIPEGYSVSREKKERFSLILESASTNQTSMYLCASSLDSSTDTQYFGPGTRLTVL.

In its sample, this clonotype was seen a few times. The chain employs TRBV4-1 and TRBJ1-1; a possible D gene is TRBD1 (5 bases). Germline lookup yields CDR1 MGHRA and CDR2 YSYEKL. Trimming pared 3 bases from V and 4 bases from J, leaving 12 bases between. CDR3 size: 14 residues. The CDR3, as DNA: TGCGCCAGCAGCCATTTGGGGCTCAGCACTGAAGCTTTCTTT. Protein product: CASSHLGLSTEAFF.

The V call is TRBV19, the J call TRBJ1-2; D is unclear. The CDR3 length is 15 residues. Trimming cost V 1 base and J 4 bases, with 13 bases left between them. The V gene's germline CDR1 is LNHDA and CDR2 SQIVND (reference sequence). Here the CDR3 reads CASSIGRGSGYGYTF. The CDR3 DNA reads TGTGCCAGTAGTATAGGCCGCGGCAGCGGCTATGGCTACACCTTC.

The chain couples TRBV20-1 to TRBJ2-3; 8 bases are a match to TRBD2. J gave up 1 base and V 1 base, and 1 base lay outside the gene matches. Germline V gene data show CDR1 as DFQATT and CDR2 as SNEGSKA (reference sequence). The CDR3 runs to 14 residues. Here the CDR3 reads CSARAGGGTDTQYF. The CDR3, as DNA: TGCAGTGCTAGAGCGGGGGGGGGCACAGATACGCAGTATTTT.

The CDR3 sequence: CASILSGVGNEQFF. The CDR3 DNA sequence: TGTGCCAGCATACTTTCCGGGGTCGGCAATGAGCAGTTCTTC. The chain carries TRBV7-9 and TRBJ2-1; TRBD2 might be the D (5 bases). Germline CDR1 SEHNR, CDR2 FQNEAQ (reference sequence). The CDR3 consists of 14 residues. The V end was cut by 7 bases, the J end by 6 bases, with 16 bases between. Full variable domain (outside the CDR3, taken from reference TRBV7-9 and TRBJ2-1): DTGVSQNPRHKITKRGQNVTFRCDPISEHNRLYWYRQTLGQGPEFLTYFQNEAQLEKSRLLSDRFSAERPKGSFSTLEIQRTEQGDSAMYLCASILSGVGNEQFFGPGTRLTVL.

The CDR3 protein is CASSLSTGVYNEQFF. CDR3 nucleotide sequence: TGTGCCAGCAGTTTATCGACTGGCGTATACAATGAGCAGTTCTTC. The chain couples TRBV27 to TRBJ2-1; D remains ambiguous. V was pared by 0 bases and J by 4 bases, with 10 bases between. The CDR3 length is 15 residues. CDR1 and CDR2 from the germline V gene are MNHEY and SMNVEV (reference sequence).

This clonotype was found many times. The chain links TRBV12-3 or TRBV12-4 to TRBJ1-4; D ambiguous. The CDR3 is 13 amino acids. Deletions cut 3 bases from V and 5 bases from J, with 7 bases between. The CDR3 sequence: CASSFHENEKLFF. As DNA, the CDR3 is TGTGCCAGCAGTTTCCACGAGAATGAAAAACTGTTTTTT.

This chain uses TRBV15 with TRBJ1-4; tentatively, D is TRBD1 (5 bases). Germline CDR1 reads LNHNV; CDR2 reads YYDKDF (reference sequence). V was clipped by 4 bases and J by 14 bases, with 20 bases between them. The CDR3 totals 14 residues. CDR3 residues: CATSNGGGSLSLFF. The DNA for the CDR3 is TGTGCCACCAGCAATGGGGGAGGGTCCCTGTCCCTGTTTTTT.

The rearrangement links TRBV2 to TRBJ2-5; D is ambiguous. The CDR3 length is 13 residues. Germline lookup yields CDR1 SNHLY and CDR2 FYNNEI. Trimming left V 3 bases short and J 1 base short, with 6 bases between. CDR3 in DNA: TGTGCCAGCAGTGAGGTTTCCCAAGAGACCCAGTACTTC. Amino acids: CASSEVSQETQYF.

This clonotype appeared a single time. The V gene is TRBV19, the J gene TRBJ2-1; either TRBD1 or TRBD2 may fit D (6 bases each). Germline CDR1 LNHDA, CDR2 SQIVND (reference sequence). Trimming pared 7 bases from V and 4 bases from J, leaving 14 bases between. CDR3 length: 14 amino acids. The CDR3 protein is CASKGEANYNEQFF. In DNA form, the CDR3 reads TGTGCCAGTAAGGGGGAGGCAAATTACAATGAGCAGTTCTTC.

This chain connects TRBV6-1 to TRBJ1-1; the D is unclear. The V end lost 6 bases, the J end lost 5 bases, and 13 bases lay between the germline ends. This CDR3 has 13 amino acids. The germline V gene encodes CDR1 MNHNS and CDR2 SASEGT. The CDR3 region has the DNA TGTGCCAGCAGATGGGTTATCTCAACTGAAGCTTTCTTT. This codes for CASRWVISTEAFF.